This TCR beta chain was found in a study of CD8 T cells in ankylosing spondylitis. TCRdb processed the 5' RACE reads anew with MiXCR; each CDR3 protein has one entry. The data hold approximately 140,000 distinct CDR3 sequences, with 44% observed a single time. The germline V and J ends were trimmed by 7 bases and 4 bases, with 13 bases remaining between them. This CDR3 contains 13 residues. The clonotype originates from a male donor with ankylosing spondylitis. The chain uses TRBV12-3 or TRBV12-4 and TRBJ1-2; D is ambiguous. Sequencing was carried out using synovial fluid, either unsorted or a sorted T cell fraction (not recorded which). The CDR3 is CASTLRRGYGYTF. In DNA form, the CDR3 reads TGTGCCAGCACCTTAAGGCGGGGCTATGGCTACACCTTC.